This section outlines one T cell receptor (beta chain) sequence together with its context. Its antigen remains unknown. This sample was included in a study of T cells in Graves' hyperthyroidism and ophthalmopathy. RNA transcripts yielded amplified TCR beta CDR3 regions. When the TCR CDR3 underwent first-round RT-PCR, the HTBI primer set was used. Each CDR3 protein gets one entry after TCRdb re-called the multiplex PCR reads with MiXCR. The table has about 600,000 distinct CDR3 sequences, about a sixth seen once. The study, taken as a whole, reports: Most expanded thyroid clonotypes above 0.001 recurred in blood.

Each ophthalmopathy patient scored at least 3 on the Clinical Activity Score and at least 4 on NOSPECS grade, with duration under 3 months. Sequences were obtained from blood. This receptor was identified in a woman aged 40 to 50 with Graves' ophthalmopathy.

CDR3 region: CASREDRVQETQYF. The CDR3, as DNA: TGTGCCAGCAGAGAGGACAGGGTCCAAGAGACCCAGTACTTC. The V call is TRBV7-2, the J call TRBJ2-5; TRBD1 aligns across 8 bases. This CDR3 comprises 14 residues. CDR1 SGHTA and CDR2 FQGNSA come from the germline V gene. J gave up 1 base and V 6 bases, and 4 bases lay outside the gene matches.